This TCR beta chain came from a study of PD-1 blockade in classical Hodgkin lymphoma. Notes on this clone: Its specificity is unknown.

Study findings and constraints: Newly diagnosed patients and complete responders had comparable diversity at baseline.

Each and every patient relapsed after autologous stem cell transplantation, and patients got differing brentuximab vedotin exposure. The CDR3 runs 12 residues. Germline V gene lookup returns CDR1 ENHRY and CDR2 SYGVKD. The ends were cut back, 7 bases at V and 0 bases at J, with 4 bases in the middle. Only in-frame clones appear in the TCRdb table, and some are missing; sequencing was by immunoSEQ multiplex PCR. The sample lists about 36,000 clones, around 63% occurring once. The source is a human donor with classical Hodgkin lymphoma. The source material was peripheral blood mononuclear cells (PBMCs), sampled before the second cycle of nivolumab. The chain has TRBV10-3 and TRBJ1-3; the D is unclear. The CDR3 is CAITPSGNTIYF. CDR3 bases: TGTGCCATCACCCCCTCTGGAAACACCATATATTTT.